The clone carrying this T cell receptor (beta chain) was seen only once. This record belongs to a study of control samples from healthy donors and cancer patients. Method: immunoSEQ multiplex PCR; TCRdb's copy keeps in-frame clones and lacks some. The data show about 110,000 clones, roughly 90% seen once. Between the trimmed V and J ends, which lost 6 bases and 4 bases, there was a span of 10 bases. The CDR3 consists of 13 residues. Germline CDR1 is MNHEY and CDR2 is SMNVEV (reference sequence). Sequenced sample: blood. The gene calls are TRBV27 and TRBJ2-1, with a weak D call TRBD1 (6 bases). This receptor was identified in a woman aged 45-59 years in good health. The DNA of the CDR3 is TGTGCCAGCAGGGACAGCCCATACAATGAGCAGTTCTTC. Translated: CASRDSPYNEQFF.